Listed here is a single TCR beta chain. What it binds is not known. All donors participated as healthy donors of bone marrow. CDR1 and CDR2 from the germline V gene are SGHVT and SQSDAQ. V dropped 10 bases and J dropped 5 bases, with 18 bases sitting between them. This CDR3 contains 14 residues. The data derive from a study of cytomegalovirus exposure and HLA in healthy donors. PCR was performed using 60 Vbeta and 13 Jbeta primers. Here immunoSEQ multiplex PCR was the method, and the copy in TCRdb shows in-frame clones only, minus some. This table has 180,000 or so clones, 76% appearing once. General observations from the study: HLA-A and HLA-B allele assignments for most subjects were reportedly predicted accurately using TCR beta sequences. Among CMV-associated TCR beta chains, most appeared HLA-restricted in a later analysis. Confirmation was obtained in vitro that three CMV-associated chains are specific for CMV antigens.

The sequenced material came from PBMCs. The chain is built from TRBV7-4 and TRBJ2-1, with a possible D match to TRBD2 (6 bases). This receptor was obtained from a man between 18 and 29 years old in good health and CMV-seronegative. CDR3 residues: CATLGEDRHNEQFF. The DNA of the CDR3 is TGTGCCACCCTGGGGGAGGACCGACACAATGAGCAGTTCTTC.